This T cell receptor beta chain was captured in a study of identical twins. TCRdb reanalysed the 5' RACE reads using MiXCR and keeps one entry per CDR3 protein. Here the sample spans fewer than 900,000 distinct CDR3 sequences, 21% being singletons. V was clipped by 3 bases and J by 2 bases; unmatched bases: 9. Germline CDR1 is SGDLS and CDR2 is YYNGEE. The CDR3 spans 17 residues. These data were also reused for a study on T cells expressing NK-cell markers.

The chain joins TRBV9 to TRBJ2-3; 10 bases are shared with TRBD2. The specimen sequenced was PBMCs. This TCR was sampled from a woman under 30 in good health. Here the CDR3 DNA reads TGTGCCAGCAGCGCCCCCGGGACTAGCGACAACACAGATACGCAGTATTTT. Translating gives CASSAPGTSDNTDTQYF.